Described below is a single T cell receptor beta chain sequence and its context. This sample stems from a study of cytotoxic CD8 clonotypes in ibrutinib-treated CLL. As for the study in general: After treatment lasting a median approximately 11 months, range 6 to 36, response samples were collected.

The assay was immunoSEQ multiplex PCR, and TCRdb's table has in-frame clones only and misses some. This table holds more than 200,000 clones, about three quarters found once. CDR1 and CDR2 from the germline V gene are MNHEY and SVGAGI. V dropped 4 bases and J dropped 10 bases, with 8 bases sitting between them. The CDR3 totals 11 residues. Specimen: PBMCs, collected after 24 months of ibrutinib treatment. The gene calls are TRBV6-5 and TRBJ2-1; D remains ambiguous. The sequence was obtained from a human donor with chronic lymphocytic leukemia. The CDR3: CASSSQWEQFF. The CDR3 nucleotides read TGTGCCAGCAGTTCCCAATGGGAGCAGTTCTTC.